A selection of T cell receptor beta chains follows, all from one sample in a study of memory CD4+ T cells and cytomegalovirus serostatus. Clones were read by immunoSEQ multiplex PCR, and TCRdb kept only the in-frame ones, dropping some. Among approximately 40,000 clones listed, 65% to 80% were seen once. Sequenced: memory CD4+ T cells from blood. These receptors came from an adult in good health and CMV-seronegative. The CDR3 runs from the conserved cysteine through the conserved F or W. The D gene is left open where the match is weak. Part of the rows lack a size; the others show once, few, many or a class for expanded clones.

clone_size	d_call	v_call	j_call	cdr3_nt	cdr3_aa
-	-	TRBV6-6	TRBJ1-6	TGTGCCAGCAGTTACACAGATAGTTCACCCCTCCACTTT	CASSYTDSSPLHF
once	-	TRBV19	TRBJ1-2	TGTGCCAGTAGTTCCCGACCCTCGTATGGCTACACCTTC	CASSSRPSYGYTF
-	TRBD2	TRBV27	TRBJ2-3	TGTGCCAGCAGTTTCTTTAGCGGGGGCGCAGATACGCAGTATTTT	CASSFFSGGADTQYF
-	-	TRBV30	TRBJ1-2	TGTGCCTGGAGTGTAACGGCAGGCTATGGCTACACCTTC	CAWSVTAGYGYTF
-	TRBD1	TRBV5-5	TRBJ1-2	TGTGCCAGCAGCTTGGTCTGGACAGGGCCTAATGGCTACACCTTC	CASSLVWTGPNGYTF
-	-	TRBV6-5	TRBJ2-5	TGTGCCAGCAGACAGCTCGGGATCGGGAAGGAGACCCAGTACTTC	CASRQLGIGKETQYF
-	-	TRBV6-5	TRBJ2-2	TGTGCCAGTGGGACGGGGAACACCGGGGAGCTGTTTTTT	CASGTGNTGELFF
few	-	TRBV2	TRBJ1-1	TGTGCCAGCAGTCCACGAATCTTCACTGAAGCTTTCTTT	CASSPRIFTEAFF
few	-	TRBV6-5	TRBJ1-5	TGTGCCAGCAAGCAGGCAGTTTCCCACAATCAGCCCCAGCATTTT	CASKQAVSHNQPQHF
once	-	TRBV15	TRBJ1-1	TGTGCCACCAGCAGAGACAGGGAGAAGGGTGAAGCTTTCTTT	CATSRDREKGEAFF
-	TRBD2	TRBV5-1	TRBJ2-1	TGCGCCAGCAGCTTGGCGCTAGCGGGGGGGCGAGGGGGTGAGCAGTTCTTC	CASSLALAGGRGGEQFF
-	TRBD1	TRBV6-5	TRBJ1-1	TGTGCCAGCAGACCAGGGGGCGGAAACACTGAAGCTTTCTTT	CASRPGGGNTEAFF
-	TRBD2	TRBV27	TRBJ2-7	TGTGCCAGCAGTCCCAGGACTAGCGGGGGGGGTGGCTACGAGCAGTACTTC	CASSPRTSGGGGYEQYF
-	-	TRBV19	TRBJ1-1	TGTGCCAGTAGTATAGATCTGGCACCTTCCACTGAAGCTTTCTTT	CASSIDLAPSTEAFF
-	TRBD1	TRBV7-3	TRBJ2-2	TGTGCCAGCAGCTCGACAGGGGGTAAAGGGGAGCTGTTTTTT	CASSSTGGKGELFF
-	-	TRBV19	TRBJ2-2	TGTGCCAGTAGTGCCCGGGAATTTGGCACCGGGGAGCTGTTTTTT	CASSAREFGTGELFF
-	-	TRBV15	TRBJ1-1	TGTGCCACCAGCCTGGCCGGAACAGCCGGGAAAGCTTTCTTT	CATSLAGTAGKAFF
once	-	TRBV15	TRBJ2-1	TGTGCCACCAGCAGAGATCGAGGTTACAATGAGCAGTTCTTC	CATSRDRGYNEQFF
-	-	TRBV28	TRBJ1-3	TGTGCCAGCACCACCGATGGAAACACCATATATTTT	CASTTDGNTIYF
-	-	TRBV29-1	TRBJ1-1	TGCAGCGTCTCGACGAACACTGAAGCTTTCTTT	CSVSTNTEAFF
-	-	TRBV6-5	TRBJ2-3	TGTGCCAGCAGCCGTACTGGGGTAGGAACAGATACGCAGTATTTT	CASSRTGVGTDTQYF
few	-	TRBV9	TRBJ1-4	TGTGCCAGCAGCCCGAGGGGGACACTAAATGAAAAACTGTTTTTT	CASSPRGTLNEKLFF
-	-	TRBV5-6	TRBJ1-6	TGTGCCAGCAGCTTGAGGCGGCATAATTCACCCCTCCACTTT	CASSLRRHNSPLHF
-	-	TRBV5-1	TRBJ2-5	TGCGCCAGCAGCTTGGAGGAGACCCAGTACTTC	CASSLEETQYF
-	-	TRBV5-1	TRBJ2-2	TGCGCCAGCAGCTCGCAGGGGTTCACCGGGGAGCTGTTTTTT	CASSSQGFTGELFF
-	-	TRBV7-3	TRBJ2-1	TGTGCCAGCAGCCTCTGGGGGGCAAAGTACAATGAGCAGTTCTTC	CASSLWGAKYNEQFF
-	-	TRBV2	TRBJ2-7	TGTGCCAGCAGGGGACCGACGGCCTTAACTTCCTACGAGCAGTACTTC	CASRGPTALTSYEQYF
-	TRBD1	TRBV27	TRBJ1-4	TGTGCCAGCAGTCAACTCCTGGGGGCCGACAGGGATCGTGAAAAACTGTTTTTT	CASSQLLGADRDREKLFF
few	-	TRBV29-1	TRBJ1-1	TGCAGCGTCGGAGGGGCAGTCAAGGCGGCGGGCAACACTGAAGCTTTCTTT	CSVGGAVKAAGNTEAFF
-	-	TRBV6-5	TRBJ1-2	TGTGCCAGCAGTGGTCGGCCGCCGTCCGGCTACACCTTC	CASSGRPPSGYTF
few	-	TRBV29-1	TRBJ1-1	TGCAGCGTTGAGGGTTACACTGAAGCTTTCTTT	CSVEGYTEAFF
-	TRBD1	TRBV2	TRBJ2-7	TGTGCCAGCAGTGAAGGGGTTGGGGGACAGGTGGCAACCTACGAGCAGTACTTC	CASSEGVGGQVATYEQYF
-	-	TRBV5-4	TRBJ2-1	TGTGCCAGCAGCCCGGACAGTTCCTCCTACAATGAGCAGTTCTTC	CASSPDSSSYNEQFF
-	-	TRBV13	TRBJ2-1	TGTGCCAGCAGCTTAGGCGAGCCTACATATGAGCAGTTCTTC	CASSLGEPTYEQFF
-	-	TRBV11-2	TRBJ1-2	TGTGCCAGCAGCTTAGCGTTCCAATTGGACAGTCCTAACTATGGCTACACCTTC	CASSLAFQLDSPNYGYTF
-	-	TRBV5-1	TRBJ2-2	TGCGCCAGCAGCTGGGGGCTGGGACGGGCGAACACCGGGGAGCTGTTTTTT	CASSWGLGRANTGELFF
once	-	TRBV30	TRBJ1-4	TGTGCCTGGAGTGTCAATGAAAAACTGTTTTTT	CAWSVNEKLFF
-	-	TRBV30	TRBJ2-1	TGTGCCTGGGGGACCGTTTTGAATGAGCAGTTCTTC	CAWGTVLNEQFF
-	-	TRBV29-1	TRBJ2-5	TGCAGCGTTCCTCTCGGAGGAGGGTTGGTGGAGACCCAGTACTTC	CSVPLGGGLVETQYF
-	-	TRBV18	TRBJ1-2	TGTGCCAGCTCACCACCTAAGAGGTGGGACTCTGGCTACACCTTC	CASSPPKRWDSGYTF
once	-	TRBV27	TRBJ1-2	TGTGCCAGCAGTGCAGGGGTTGGGCAAAACCATTATGGCTACACCTTC	CASSAGVGQNHYGYTF
-	-	TRBV18	TRBJ1-6	TGTGCCAGCTCCGTAGAGGGGTCTTCACCCCTCCACTTT	CASSVEGSSPLHF
-	-	TRBV14	TRBJ2-2	TGTGCCAGCAGCCAAGTCTCCGGGGAGCTGTTTTTT	CASSQVSGELFF
-	-	TRBV14	TRBJ2-6	TGTGCCAGCAGCCAACTTGGTCCGAACTCTGGGGCCAACGTCCTGACTTTC	CASSQLGPNSGANVLTF
-	-	TRBV29-1	TRBJ2-3	TGCAGCGCCCCACGCAGCGGGAGCACAGATACGCAGTATTTT	CSAPRSGSTDTQYF
-	TRBD2	TRBV2	TRBJ2-7	TGTGCCAGCAGTTTGCTAGCGGACTACGAGCAGTACTTC	CASSLLADYEQYF
-	TRBD2	TRBV5-1	TRBJ2-1	TGCGCCAGCAGCTTCTCTCCCAGCGGGGGGGCGGTTGAGCAGTTCTTC	CASSFSPSGGAVEQFF
-	-	TRBV19	TRBJ2-3	TGTGCCAGTAGACGGAGTACAGATACGCAGTATTTT	CASRRSTDTQYF